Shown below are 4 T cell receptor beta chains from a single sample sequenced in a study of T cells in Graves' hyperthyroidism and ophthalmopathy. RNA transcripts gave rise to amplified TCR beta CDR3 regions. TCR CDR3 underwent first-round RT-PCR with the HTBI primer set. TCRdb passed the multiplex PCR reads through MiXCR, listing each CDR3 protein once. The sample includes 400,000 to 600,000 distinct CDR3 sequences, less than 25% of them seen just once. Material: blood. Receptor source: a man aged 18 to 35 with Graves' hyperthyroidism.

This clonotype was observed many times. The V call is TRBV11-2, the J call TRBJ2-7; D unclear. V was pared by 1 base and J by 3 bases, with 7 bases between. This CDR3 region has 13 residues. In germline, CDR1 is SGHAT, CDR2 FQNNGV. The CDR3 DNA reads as TGTGCCAGCAGCTTAGGTCGGTTCTACGAGCAGTACTTC. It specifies CASSLGRFYEQYF. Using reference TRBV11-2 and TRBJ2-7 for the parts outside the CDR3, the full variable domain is EAGVAQSPRYKIIEKRQSVAFWCNPISGHATLYWYQQILGQGPKLLIQFQNNGVVDDSQLPKDRFSAERLKGVDSTLKIQPAKLEDSAVYLCASSLGRFYEQYFGPGTRLTVT.

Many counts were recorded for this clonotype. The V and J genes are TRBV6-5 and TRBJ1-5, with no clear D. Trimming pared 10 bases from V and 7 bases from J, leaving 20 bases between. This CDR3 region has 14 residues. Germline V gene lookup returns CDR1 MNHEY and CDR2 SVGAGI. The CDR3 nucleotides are TGTGCCACCGGCGGCAGCGGGGAGGTACAGCCCCAGCATTTT. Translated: CATGGSGEVQPQHF.

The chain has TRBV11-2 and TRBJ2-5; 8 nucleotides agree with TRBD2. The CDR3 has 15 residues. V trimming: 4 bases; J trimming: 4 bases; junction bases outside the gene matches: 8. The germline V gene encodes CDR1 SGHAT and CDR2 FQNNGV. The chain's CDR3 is CASSSGGAIRETQYF. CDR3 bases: TGTGCCAGCAGCTCCGGGGGGGCGATTCGAGAGACCCAGTACTTC.

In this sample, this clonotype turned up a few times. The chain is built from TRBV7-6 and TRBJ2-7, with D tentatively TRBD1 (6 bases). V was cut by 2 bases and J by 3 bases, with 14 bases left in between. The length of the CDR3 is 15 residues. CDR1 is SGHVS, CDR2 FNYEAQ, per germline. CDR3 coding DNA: TGTGCCAGCAGCTTAAGGGGGTTTAATGACTACGAGCAGTACTTC. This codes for CASSLRGFNDYEQYF.